The 32 T cell receptor beta chains given below trace back to one sample, sequenced in a study of blood T cell repertoires in COVID-19. The repertoire was sequenced with immunoSEQ multiplex PCR; TCRdb's copy has only in-frame clones and lacks some. The sample carries around 130,000 clones, around 87% recorded once. The sequenced sample consisted of peripheral blood. The receptors derive from a woman between 50 and 59 years old who had recovered from COVID-19.

The chain couples TRBV6-2 or TRBV6-3 to TRBJ2-7; the D gene is possibly TRBD2 (6 bases). V gave up 2 bases and J gave up 2 bases, with 13 bases separating them. The CDR3 has 15 residues. CDR1 is MNHEY, CDR2 SVGEGT, per germline. CDR3 sequence (DNA): TGTGCCAGCAGTTACGGCGGGGTAGGCACCTACGAGCAGTACTTC. This sequence encodes CASSYGGVGTYEQYF.

The chain carries TRBV30 and TRBJ1-2, with 7 nucleotides matching TRBD1. This CDR3 contains 14 residues. V was clipped by 2 bases and J by 4 bases; unmatched bases: 7. Germline lookup yields CDR1 GTSNPN and CDR2 SVGIG (reference sequence). The DNA of the CDR3 is TGTGCCTGGAGTTCAGGGGGGCGCTTCTATGGCTACACCTTC. Protein sequence: CAWSSGGRFYGYTF.

V usage is TRBV5-1 and J usage is TRBJ1-2; 11 bases line up with TRBD1. Germline loops: CDR1 SGHRS, CDR2 YFSETQ. The CDR3 totals 15 residues. The J segment lost 4 bases and the V segment lost 0 bases, leaving 2 bases of the junction unmatched. CDR3 sequence: CASSLGDRGAYGYTF. Written as DNA, the CDR3 is TGCGCCAGCAGCTTGGGGGACAGGGGGGCCTATGGCTACACCTTC.

The chain joins TRBV7-3 to TRBJ2-2; 13 bases fit TRBD2. Germline trimming cut 3 bases from V and 5 bases from J; bases unmatched to any gene: 9. This CDR3 has 18 residues. Germline V lookup: CDR1 SGHTA, CDR2 FQGTGA. The CDR3, as DNA: TGTGCCAGCAGCTTTACCGGGACTAGCGGGACTCGGACCGGGGAGCTGTTTTTT. As protein: CASSFTGTSGTRTGELFF.

The V call is TRBV24-1, the J call TRBJ2-4, with a tentative D call TRBD1 (6 bases). The CDR3 spans 16 residues. Germline V gene lookup returns CDR1 KGHDR and CDR2 SFDVKD. V was shortened by 3 bases and J by 2 bases, with 13 bases between the two germline ends. This CDR3 is CATSDTGRLSKNIQYF. CDR3 bases: TGTGCCACCAGTGATACAGGGCGTTTATCCAAAAACATTCAGTACTTC.

The gene calls are TRBV7-3 and TRBJ2-1; 8 nucleotides agree with TRBD1. V trimming: 8 bases; J trimming: 6 bases; junction bases outside the gene matches: 3. CDR3 length equals 12 residues. Germline assignment: CDR1 SGHTA and CDR2 FQGTGA. Written as DNA, the CDR3 is TGTGCCAGCGGGACAGGATCCAATGAGCAGTTCTTC. Protein product: CASGTGSNEQFF.

The chain links TRBV6-6 to TRBJ1-5; 9 bases agree with TRBD1. Germline V gene lookup returns CDR1 MNHNY and CDR2 SVGAGI (reference sequence). The CDR3 runs to 13 residues. V was pared by 9 bases and J by 3 bases, with 3 bases of the junction left unmatched. CDR3 in amino acids: CASKQGANQPQHF. Here the CDR3 DNA reads TGTGCCAGTAAACAGGGGGCCAATCAGCCCCAGCATTTT.

This clone showed up just once. The gene calls are TRBV6-6 and TRBJ2-1, with a tentative D call TRBD2 (5 bases). Germline V gene data show CDR1 as MNHNY and CDR2 as SVGAGI (reference sequence). Deletions cut 6 bases from V and 7 bases from J, with 16 bases between. This CDR3 spans 14 amino acids. The CDR3 sequence: CASSRASGLNEQFF. The CDR3 DNA follows: TGTGCCAGCAGCCGGGCCAGCGGCTTGAATGAGCAGTTCTTC.

This sequence joins TRBV5-5 and TRBJ2-2; 8 nucleotides line up with TRBD2. CDR3 length: 16 residues. With V trimmed by 4 bases and J by 2 bases, 7 bases remained unmatched. Germline V gives CDR1 SGHKS, CDR2 YYEKEE (reference sequence). CDR3 bases: TGTGCCAGCAGCGGTAAACTAGCGGATAACACCGGGGAGCTGTTTTTT. The encoded protein is CASSGKLADNTGELFF.

The V call is TRBV19, the J call TRBJ1-2; 9 bases align to TRBD1. V shed 5 bases and J 3 bases; nucleotides not matched to a gene: 7. There are 15 residues in the CDR3. In germline, CDR1 is LNHDA, CDR2 SQIVND (reference sequence). The CDR3 sequence is CASSLYHRGHYGYTF. The CDR3 region has the DNA TGTGCCAGTAGTCTTTACCACAGGGGGCACTATGGCTACACCTTC.

The chain employs TRBV7-7 and TRBJ2-2, with 8 nucleotides matching TRBD1. V lost 5 bases and J lost 4; bases outside the gene matches: 6. This CDR3 has 15 amino acids. The germline V gene encodes CDR1 SSHAT and CDR2 FNYEAQ (reference sequence). CDR3 in amino acids: CASSRTGYFTGELFF. CDR3 in DNA: TGTGCCAGCAGCAGGACAGGGTATTTCACCGGGGAGCTGTTTTTT.

For the CDR3, the DNA is TGCAGCGTTGGGACAGTCACAGATACGCAGTATTTT. Translation: CSVGTVTDTQYF. The gene calls are TRBV29-1 and TRBJ2-3, with a tentative D call TRBD1 (6 bases). CDR1 SQVTM and CDR2 ANQGSEA come from the germline V gene. The CDR3 is made up of 12 amino acids. Trimming stripped 4 bases from V and 2 bases from J, with 7 bases between.

The CDR3 protein is CASSHPLGLLAGYTF. DNA of the CDR3: TGCGCCAGCAGCCATCCCCTGGGACTCCTGGCCGGCTACACCTTC. This chain connects TRBV4-1 to TRBJ1-2; perhaps TRBD1 as D (5 bases). This CDR3 comprises 15 residues. Germline CDR1 MGHRA, CDR2 YSYEKL. The V end lost 3 bases, the J end lost 8 bases, and 19 bases lay between the germline ends.

The rearrangement links TRBV2 to TRBJ2-5; 8 nucleotides match TRBD1. V shed 6 bases, J shed 2 bases, and the junction held 2 bases outside the gene matches. This CDR3 comprises 13 residues. Germline V CDR1 and CDR2: SNHLY, FYNNEI. CDR3 DNA: TGTGCCAGCAGATGGGACAGGCAAGAGACCCAGTACTTC. This sequence encodes CASRWDRQETQYF.

V is TRBV28 and J is TRBJ1-2, with D unresolved. The CDR3 covers 12 residues. Trimming left V 10 bases short and J 4 bases short, with 13 bases between. Germline V gene sequence: CDR1 MDHEN, CDR2 SYDVKM. The CDR3: CATPGAIYGYTF. The CDR3 coding sequence is TGTGCCACTCCGGGAGCCATCTATGGCTACACCTTC.

This clone was seen only once. The J gene is TRBJ1-2, the V gene TRBV19, with 9 bases lining up with TRBD1. The CDR3 is 16 amino acids. J was trimmed by 2 bases and V by 4 bases; bases with no gene match: 8. The germline gives CDR1 LNHDA, CDR2 SQIVND (reference sequence). The CDR3 reads CASSNAGTGKNYGYTF. Here the CDR3 DNA reads TGTGCCAGTAGTAATGCTGGGACAGGGAAGAACTATGGCTACACCTTC.

The chain recombines TRBV5-1 with TRBJ2-3; 10 nucleotides agree with TRBD2. The junction had 14 bases not matched to a gene; V was cut back by 4 bases and J by 0 bases. The CDR3 contains 19 residues. CDR1 SGHRS and CDR2 YFSETQ come from the germline V gene. CDR3 amino acids: CASSQGGLAGASSTDTQYF. The CDR3 bases are TGCGCCAGCAGCCAAGGGGGGCTAGCGGGAGCCTCTAGCACAGATACGCAGTATTTT.

This clone was detected only once. The chain uses TRBV7-8 and TRBJ2-1; D is undetermined. Germline-derived CDR1 and CDR2 are SGHVS and FQNEAQ. Deletions cut 5 bases from V and 2 bases from J, with 16 bases between. This CDR3 has 16 residues. DNA for the CDR3: TGTGCCAGCAGCATTATAGCCACAAATACCTACAATGAGCAGTTCTTC. Translation gives CASSIIATNTYNEQFF.

This chain links TRBV6-5 with TRBJ2-7, with a weak D call TRBD1 (5 bases). Germline V CDR1 and CDR2: MNHEY, SVGAGI. The CDR3 spans 14 residues. Deletions cut 5 bases from V and 2 bases from J, with 13 bases between. In DNA, the CDR3 is TGTGCCAGCAGTACGTACAGGTCGACCTACGAGCAGTACTTC. Protein product: CASSTYRSTYEQYF.

This clone came up once. V and J are TRBV6-5 and TRBJ2-2; D might be TRBD2 (5 bases). Trimming stripped 11 bases from V and 3 bases from J, with 13 bases between. The germline gives CDR1 MNHEY, CDR2 SVGAGI. The CDR3 contains 13 residues. The DNA of the CDR3 is TGTGCCTCGAGTACGGGGTACACCGGGGAGCTGTTTTTT. Its protein is CASSTGYTGELFF.

The chain has TRBV13 and TRBJ2-1, with 8 bases matching TRBD2. The J segment lost 7 bases and the V segment lost 5 bases, leaving 10 bases of the junction unmatched. In germline, CDR1 is PRHDT, CDR2 FYEKMQ (reference sequence). This CDR3 is 15 amino acids long. CDR3 in amino acids: CASSRMPGGLNEQFF. The CDR3 coding sequence is TGTGCCAGCAGCCGGATGCCGGGAGGGTTGAATGAGCAGTTCTTC.

CDR3 sequence: CASSQRAGVKETQYF. CDR3 bases: TGTGCCAGCAGCCAACGAGCGGGGGTCAAAGAGACCCAGTACTTC. This chain links TRBV4-2 with TRBJ2-5; 8 nucleotides match TRBD2. The CDR3 spans 15 residues. The ends lost 2 bases at V and 3 bases at J; junction bases unmatched: 5. From germline, CDR1 is LGHNA and CDR2 YNFKEQ.

V usage is TRBV10-1 and J usage is TRBJ2-1, with TRBD2 matching 8 bases. Germline values: CDR1 WNHNN, CDR2 SYGVQD (reference sequence). V trimming: 4 bases; J trimming: 3 bases; junction bases outside the gene matches: 2. The CDR3 runs to 14 residues. The chain's CDR3 is CASSVSGDYNEQFF. Written as DNA, the CDR3 is TGCGCCAGCAGTGTTAGCGGGGACTACAATGAGCAGTTCTTC.

This rearrangement joins TRBV7-2 to TRBJ2-1; D perhaps matches TRBD2 (6 bases). The V and J ends lost 1 base and 3 bases respectively, with 7 bases between them. Germline V gene data show CDR1 as SGHTA and CDR2 as FQGNSA. The CDR3 consists of 14 residues. CDR3 DNA: TGTGCCAGCAGCTTAGTCGGGGGCTACAATGAGCAGTTCTTC. Protein sequence: CASSLVGGYNEQFF.

This chain links TRBV7-3 with TRBJ2-2; 7 positions agree with TRBD1. V dropped 3 bases and J dropped 3; count of bases not matched to a gene: 1. CDR3 length: 14 residues. The germline V gene encodes CDR1 SGHTA and CDR2 FQGTGA. The CDR3 loop reads CASSFDRDTGELFF. CDR3 nucleotide sequence: TGTGCCAGCAGCTTCGACAGGGACACCGGGGAGCTGTTTTTT.

The rearrangement uses TRBV27 and TRBJ1-1; TRBD1 matches 8 bases. The CDR3 has 13 amino acids. Germline CDR1 reads MNHEY; CDR2 reads SMNVEV (reference sequence). J lost 4 bases, V lost 6 bases, and 4 bases had no gene match. This CDR3 reads CASRVQGVTEAFF. The CDR3 DNA follows: TGTGCCAGCAGAGTACAGGGGGTCACTGAAGCTTTCTTT.

The chain employs TRBV7-8 and TRBJ2-7; 10 bases match TRBD2. The CDR3 has 18 amino acids. Unmatched junction bases numbered 14, after V lost 6 bases and J lost 0 bases. Per the germline V gene, CDR1 is SGHVS and CDR2 is FQNEAQ. The CDR3 loop reads CASRQLAGRSQGSYEQYF. CDR3 sequence (DNA): TGTGCCAGCAGACAACTAGCGGGGAGATCTCAAGGCTCCTACGAGCAGTACTTC. Using reference TRBV7-8 and TRBJ2-7 for the parts outside the CDR3, the full variable domain is GAGVSQSPRYKVAKRGQDVALRCDPISGHVSLFWYQQALGQGPEFLTYFQNEAQLDKSGLPSDRFFAERPEGSVSTLKIQRTQQEDSAVYLCASRQLAGRSQGSYEQYFGPGTRLTVT.

The genes are TRBV29-1 and TRBJ1-2, with 8 bases aligning to TRBD1. The germline gives CDR1 SQVTM, CDR2 ANQGSEA. The CDR3 consists of 12 residues. CDR3 DNA sequence: TGCACCACTTCAGGACAGGGAAAGGGCTACACCTTC. Translated: CTTSGQGKGYTF. Using reference TRBV29-1 and TRBJ1-2 for the parts outside the CDR3, the full variable domain is SAVISQKPSRDICQRGTSLTIQCQVDSQVTMMFWYRQQPGQSLTLIATANQGSEATYESGFVIDKFPISRPNLTFSTLTVSNMSPEDSSIYLCTTSGQGKGYTFGSGTRLTVV.

In DNA, the CDR3 is TGTGCCAGCAGCTTGGAGGTCCAGGGTATCTATGGCTACACCTTC. It encodes CASSLEVQGIYGYTF. J is TRBJ1-2 and V is TRBV5-8; D may be TRBD1 (5 bases). V shed 0 bases and J shed 4 bases, with 13 bases lying between them. The CDR3 sequence is 15 residues long. CDR1 and CDR2 (germline): SGHTS, YDEGEE.

The chain carries TRBV21-1 and TRBJ1-6; the table assigns TRBD1, which was not confirmed against the DNA. TRBV21-1 represents a pseudogene. The CDR3 extends over 16 amino acids. The CDR3 nucleotides are TGTGCCAGCAGCAAACCTCGGGGACAGTATAATTCACCCCTCCACTTT. Amino acid sequence: CASSKPRGQYNSPLHF.

The chain couples TRBV5-1 to TRBJ2-7; a weak D match, TRBD2 (5 bases). Germline CDR1 is SGHRS and CDR2 is YFSETQ. Trimming removed 4 bases at V and 4 bases at J, with 9 bases between. The CDR3 is 12 amino acids. CDR3 DNA sequence: TGCGCCAGCAGCCAACTAGGATACGAGCAGTACTTC. It yields the protein CASSQLGYEQYF.

This CDR3 is CASSEWGTESNQPQHF. CDR3 nucleotides: TGTGCCAGCAGTGAATGGGGGACAGAGAGCAATCAGCCCCAGCATTTT. The chain combines TRBV6-1 with TRBJ1-5, with 7 positions matching TRBD1. The CDR3 is 16 amino acids. J lost 1 base, V lost 2 bases, and 5 bases had no gene match. Germline V gene sequence: CDR1 MNHNS, CDR2 SASEGT.